Included here is one T cell receptor beta chain sequence, with context. Its cognate antigen has yet to be identified. The record has no base qualities; no much larger clone is one base away. V ends up 7 bases short and J 6 bases short, with an unmatched junction base count of 16. The CDR3 sequence holds 16 residues, the cysteine and phenylalanine included. CDR3 DNA is the only sequence kept; it has 48 bases, read in frame from the first base. CDR1 and CDR2, looked up from the germline V gene, are SGHVS and FQNEAQ. This sample stems from a study of T cell repertoires in cytomegalovirus infection (dated by TCRdb to the late 2010s). Context from the whole study: Alongside well-studied HLA-B-restricted epitopes, the peptide stimulations were aimed at recently identified HLA-C-restricted CMV epitopes, whose presentation resists viral immunomodulation. Donor HLA type was relevant to the analysis, because carriage of CMV infection together with the matching HLA type was indicated by public TCR beta signatures.

The sample's treatment or condition label is to be understood as: in vitro stimulation with specific CMV peptide epitopes to enrich CMV-specific T cells. General conclusions and limits of the study: The ex vivo response was dominated by HLA-C-restricted CMV-specific TCR beta clonotypes, and the single most frequent clonotype in two of eight donors was supplied by these HLA-C-restricted clonotypes. In both this cohort and an independent roughly 360-donor cohort, the cumulative frequency of public TCR beta family members distinguished carriers of CMV infection plus the relevant HLA type.

Sequencing took place on an Illumina HiSeq 1500. TCRdb reworked the public reads: Q25 trimming with fastp, MiXCR clone assembly, productive beta chains retained. Entries are consolidated by CDR3 protein sequence, retaining the most common genes and DNA. A total of 700,000 to 850,000 distinct CDR3 sequences appear in this sample, about 31% of them only once. Of the sample, roughly 12% is held by the ten largest clones. Rearrangement joined TRBV7-8 to TRBJ1-1; the central 8 bases match TRBD1. The sequencing used cultured CD8+ T cells from PBMCs, collected from culture after CMV antigen stimulation. The clonotype was recovered from a human donor in good health (CMV status not recorded). Some clones in this sample may be carry-over from other donors' samples. The nucleotide sequence is TGTGCCAGCATCATCCGGGCAACAGGGGGTCTCTCTGAAGCTTTCTTT. Its translation reads: CASIIRATGGLSEAFF.